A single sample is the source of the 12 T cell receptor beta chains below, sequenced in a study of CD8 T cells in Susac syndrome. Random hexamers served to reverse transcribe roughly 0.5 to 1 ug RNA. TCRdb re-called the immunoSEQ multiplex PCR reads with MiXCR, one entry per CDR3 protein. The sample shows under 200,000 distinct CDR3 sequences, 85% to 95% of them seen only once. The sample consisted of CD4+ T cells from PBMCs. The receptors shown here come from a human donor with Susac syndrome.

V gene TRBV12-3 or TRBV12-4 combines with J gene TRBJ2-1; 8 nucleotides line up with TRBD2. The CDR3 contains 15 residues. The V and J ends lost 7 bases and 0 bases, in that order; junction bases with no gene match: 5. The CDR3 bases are TGTGCCAGCATTCCCGGGACTAGCTCCTACAATGAGCAGTTCTTC. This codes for CASIPGTSSYNEQFF.

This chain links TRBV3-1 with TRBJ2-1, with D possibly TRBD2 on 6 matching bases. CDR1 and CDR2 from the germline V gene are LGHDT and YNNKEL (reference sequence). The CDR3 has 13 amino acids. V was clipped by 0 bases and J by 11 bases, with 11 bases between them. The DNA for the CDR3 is TGTGCCAGCAGCCAAGAGGATGGCGGGAAGCAGTTCTTC. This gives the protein CASSQEDGGKQFF.

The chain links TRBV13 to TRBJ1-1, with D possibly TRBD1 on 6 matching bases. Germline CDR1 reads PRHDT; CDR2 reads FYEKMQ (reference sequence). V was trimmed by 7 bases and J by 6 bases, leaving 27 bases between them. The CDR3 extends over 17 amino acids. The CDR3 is CASTQKSPVGGTAEAFF. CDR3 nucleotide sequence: TGTGCCAGCACCCAAAAGAGTCCGGTAGGGGGGACGGCTGAAGCTTTCTTT.

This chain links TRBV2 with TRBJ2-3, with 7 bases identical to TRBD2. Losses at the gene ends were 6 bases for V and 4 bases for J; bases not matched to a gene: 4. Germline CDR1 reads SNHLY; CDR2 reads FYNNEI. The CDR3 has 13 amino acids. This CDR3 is CASRATSPDTQYF. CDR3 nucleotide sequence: TGTGCCAGCAGAGCGACTAGCCCAGATACGCAGTATTTT.

The CDR3 DNA follows: TGTGCCAGCAGCTCCTCTTGGGGCTCCTACAATGAGCAGTTCTTC. Translated: CASSSSWGSYNEQFF. The chain recombines TRBV3-1 with TRBJ2-1; no clear D. Germline CDR1 is LGHDT and CDR2 is YNNKEL (reference sequence). This CDR3 is built from 15 residues. V lost 5 bases and J lost 0, with 11 bases in between.

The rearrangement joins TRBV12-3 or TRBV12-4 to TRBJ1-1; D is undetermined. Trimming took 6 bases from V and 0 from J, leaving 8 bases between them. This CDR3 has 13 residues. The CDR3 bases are TGTGCCAGCAGGCTCGGTTTGAACACTGAAGCTTTCTTT. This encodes CASRLGLNTEAFF.

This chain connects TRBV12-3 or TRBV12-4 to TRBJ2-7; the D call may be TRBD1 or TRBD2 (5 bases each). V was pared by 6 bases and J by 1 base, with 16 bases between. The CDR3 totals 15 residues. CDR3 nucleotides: TGTGCCAGCAGCCCTGTGGCAGGGAGATCCTACGAGCAGTACTTC. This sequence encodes CASSPVAGRSYEQYF.

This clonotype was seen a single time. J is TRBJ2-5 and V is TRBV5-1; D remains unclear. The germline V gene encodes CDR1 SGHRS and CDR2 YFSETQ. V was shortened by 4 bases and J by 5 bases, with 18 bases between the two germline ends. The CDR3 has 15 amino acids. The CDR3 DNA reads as TGCGCCAGCAGCACCCAGAATGGAAGAATGGAGACCCAGTACTTC. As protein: CASSTQNGRMETQYF.

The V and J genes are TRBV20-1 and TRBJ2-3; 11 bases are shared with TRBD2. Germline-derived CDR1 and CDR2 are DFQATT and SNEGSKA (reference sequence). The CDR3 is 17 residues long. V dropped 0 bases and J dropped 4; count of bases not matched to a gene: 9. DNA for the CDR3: TGCAGTGCTAGAGATTTACTAGCGGGGGCGAAGGCAGATACGCAGTATTTT. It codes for CSARDLLAGAKADTQYF.

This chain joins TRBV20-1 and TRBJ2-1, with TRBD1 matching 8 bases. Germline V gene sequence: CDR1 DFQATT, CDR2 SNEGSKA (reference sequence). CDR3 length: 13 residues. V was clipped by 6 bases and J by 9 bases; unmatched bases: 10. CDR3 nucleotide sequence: TGCAGTGCATCCGGGACAGGAATCGTTGAGCAGTTCTTC. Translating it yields CSASGTGIVEQFF.

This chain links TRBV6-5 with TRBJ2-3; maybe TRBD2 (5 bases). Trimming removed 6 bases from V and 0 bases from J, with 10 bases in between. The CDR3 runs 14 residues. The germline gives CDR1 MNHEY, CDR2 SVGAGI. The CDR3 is CASRSGTSTDTQYF. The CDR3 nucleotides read TGTGCCAGCAGAAGCGGCACTAGCACAGATACGCAGTATTTT.

CDR3 region: CASSVHSRSNEQFF. As DNA, the CDR3 is TGTGCCAGCAGCGTGCACTCACGGAGCAATGAGCAGTTCTTC. J is TRBJ2-1 and V is TRBV9; D not resolved. Per the germline V gene, CDR1 is SGDLS and CDR2 is YYNGEE. The CDR3 has 14 residues. Trimming pared 2 bases from V and 6 bases from J, leaving 12 bases between.